This record looks at one T cell receptor beta chain sequence and its context. The record originates from a study of blood T cell repertoires in COVID-19. Study-wide context: Sites across the United States, Italy and Spain contributed samples from acute and convalescent COVID-19. The cDNA or gDNA used as material had been derived from T cells, B-cell-depleted T cells, or PBMCs.

Per the original methods: Reference gene primer amplification yielded estimated nucleated cell counts. The data were produced by immunoSEQ multiplex PCR, yet TCRdb's version contains in-frame clones alone and is incomplete. Clonal size and the V and J genes are those of that table, whereas D and trimming came from the DNA. This table has roughly 130,000 clones, about 87% appearing once. V lost 3 bases and J lost 0, with 10 bases in between. Germline CDR1 SGDLS, CDR2 YYNGEE. This CDR3 is built from 14 residues. This sequence joins TRBV9 and TRBJ2-7; possibly TRBD1 for D (5 bases). What was sequenced was peripheral blood. The clonotype comes from a man aged 55-75 years with active or convalescent COVID-19. The chain's CDR3 is CASSGQLSSYEQYF. The CDR3 nucleotides are TGTGCCAGCAGCGGACAGCTAAGCTCCTACGAGCAGTACTTC.